The clone carrying this T cell receptor beta chain showed up just a few times. A junction boundary mismatches the germline segment, possibly from a read error. This entry comes from a study of CD4 and CD8 cells across lung adenocarcinoma regions. TCRdb reprocessed the PCR reads with MiXCR, giving one entry per CDR3 protein. The sample shows tens of thousands of distinct CDR3 sequences, approximately 49% of them seen only once. The V gene's germline CDR1 is WNHNN and CDR2 SYGVQD (reference sequence). CDR3 length: 14 residues. The chain joins TRBV10-1 to TRBJ2-5; 7 nucleotides align to TRBD1. What was sequenced was CD8+ T cells from the center of a lung tumor. The receptor comes from a female donor with lung adenocarcinoma. The CD4 and CD8 labels of this study may be unreliable. The CDR3 is CAGRGGRDTETQYF. As DNA, the CDR3 is TGCGCGGGCAGAGGGGGCCGTGACACAGAGACCCAGTACTTT.